The entry below describes one T cell receptor beta chain. This specimen comes from a study of blood T cells in healthy people across ages. The ends were cut back, 1 base at V and 4 bases at J, with 16 bases in the middle. Looked up from germline, CDR1 is DFQATT and CDR2 is SNEGSKA (reference sequence). The CDR3 sequence is 15 residues long. PCR was performed a second time for roughly 7 to 12 cycles using a sample-barcoded 5' primer and a J-beta primer mix. In TCRdb, the 5' RACE reads were re-called with MiXCR into one record per CDR3 protein. The repertoire holds some 890,000 distinct CDR3 sequences, approximately 32% seen once, with 10% in the top ten. This sample was also put to use in a study of T cells of mothers and their children. That report adds: Mothers gave over 9 million TCR beta CDR3 reads each, and children some 3 million each.

Sequenced sample: blood. This clonotype was sampled from a woman between 40 and 50 years old in good health. This chain joins TRBV20-1 and TRBJ1-2; D is undetermined. The CDR3 protein is CSARVRGKGGYGYTF. In DNA form, the CDR3 reads TGCAGTGCTAGAGTAAGAGGGAAAGGAGGCTATGGCTACACCTTC.